Listed below are T cell receptor beta chains from one sample, sequenced in a study of control samples from healthy donors and cancer patients. Produced via immunoSEQ multiplex PCR; TCRdb's table is partial and in-frame only. The table includes about 130,000 clones, roughly 92% detected once. The sample comprised PBMCs. These receptors came from an older man with head and neck cancer. CDR3s include the opening cysteine and the closing phenylalanine or tryptophan. Fields, in order: V gene, J gene, D gene, CDR3 protein. D genes are given only for firm matches.

TRBV10-2,TRBJ1-2,.,CASSDRSRASDYGYTF
TRBV6-5,TRBJ1-2,.,CASSYSATGWYYGYTF
TRBV10-1,TRBJ2-1,.,CASSMRKAGSTNEQFF
TRBV5-1,TRBJ1-2,.,CASSLTQGPYGYTF
TRBV12-5,TRBJ1-1,TRBD1,CASGLRTGPTEAFF
TRBV6-4,TRBJ2-3,.,CASSDLGGRTDTQYF
TRBV2,TRBJ2-6,.,CASSRTPSSGANVLTF
TRBV4-3,TRBJ1-1,.,CASSQDSAGDTEAFF
TRBV15,TRBJ2-7,TRBD2,CATSRDLETSGRAYEQYF
TRBV3-1/TRBV3-2,TRBJ1-6,TRBD1,CASSHDRGLGGSPLHF
TRBV4-1,TRBJ1-3,TRBD1,CASSQTGANSGNTIYF
TRBV18,TRBJ1-3,.,CASSPGQAGTGNTIYF
TRBV12-5,TRBJ2-1,.,CASGPSGAAYNEQFF
TRBV5-1,TRBJ2-3,TRBD1,CASSFSGTGVNTQYF
TRBV7-9,TRBJ1-5,TRBD1,CASSRGAGGIDQPQHF
TRBV5-1,TRBJ2-1,TRBD2,CASRFARGELNGEQFF
TRBV7-8,TRBJ2-7,.,CASSPSSYEQYF
TRBV2,TRBJ1-5,.,CASSAQGNQPQHF
TRBV12-3/TRBV12-4,TRBJ2-7,TRBD1,CASSSGTDNEQYF
TRBV5-3,TRBJ1-2,.,CARSFDDPGAQPYGYTF
TRBV7-9,TRBJ2-1,TRBD1,CASSLKDRGTYNEQFF
TRBV5-4,TRBJ2-7,.,CASSLATGPRLEQYF
TRBV5-1,TRBJ2-3,TRBD2,CASSWGLAGDTDTQYF
TRBV19,TRBJ1-2,.,CASSKSLNYGYTF
TRBV7-9,TRBJ1-1,.,CASVGVGITEAFF
TRBV30,TRBJ1-1,TRBD1,CAWSAQGAGTEAFF
TRBV2,TRBJ1-5,TRBD1,CASRQGWKPQHF
TRBV6-6,TRBJ1-2,.,CASSYSESVDGYTF
TRBV11-2,TRBJ2-1,TRBD2,CASSRERGGAGEQFF
TRBV10-2,TRBJ2-2,.,CASRRAENTGELFF
TRBV5-1,TRBJ1-1,TRBD1,CASSSGQGYTEAFF
TRBV2,TRBJ1-1,.,CASRTDGLNTEAFF
TRBV5-1,TRBJ1-6,TRBD1,CASSPDRGYNSPLHF
TRBV2,TRBJ2-3,.,CASSENPRHADTQYF
TRBV19,TRBJ2-7,.,CASSSYSLSYEQYF
TRBV30,TRBJ2-5,.,CAWVGYRETQYF
TRBV3-1/TRBV3-2,TRBJ1-1,TRBD1,CASSRDRLNTEAFF
TRBV9,TRBJ2-3,.,CASSAQWQGTHTQYF
TRBV9,TRBJ2-3,.,CASSAGANQADTQYF
TRBV19,TRBJ1-2,TRBD1,CASTEGGATYGYTF
TRBV6-5,TRBJ1-2,.,CASSYKRTQGYTF
TRBV18,TRBJ2-7,.,CASSPRTASQASREQYF
TRBV5-1,TRBJ1-2,.,CASKRSLPGGLGVDGYTF
TRBV19,TRBJ2-3,TRBD1,CASTRQGARTDTQYF
TRBV9,TRBJ2-7,TRBD2,CASSVGTSVSYEQYF
TRBV6-5,TRBJ2-1,.,CAIPSDYAYNEQFF
TRBV7-9,TRBJ2-1,.,CASSFVDEQFF
TRBV11-2,TRBJ2-3,TRBD2,CASSFGLARGADTQYF
TRBV2,TRBJ1-3,TRBD1,CASSAKGQGNENTIYF
TRBV19,TRBJ2-2,.,CASSIGVRGELFF
TRBV11-3,TRBJ1-6,TRBD1,CASRKGQPNSPLHF
TRBV5-5,TRBJ2-1,TRBD1,CASSPTGDNEQFF
TRBV18,TRBJ1-6,.,CASSPPLGGAYNSPLHF
TRBV5-1,TRBJ2-1,TRBD2,CASSFRPSGGGNEQFF
TRBV5-1,TRBJ2-6,.,CASSSDPGANVLTF